Sequencing of this T cell receptor beta chain was carried out in a study of radiotherapy plus CTLA-4 blockade in lung cancer. Profiling relied on immunoSEQ multiplex PCR, and the TCRdb table lists in-frame clones only, not all of them. The table shows 20,000 to 30,000 clones, with roughly 71% occurring only once. V was pared by 2 bases and J by 2 bases, with 10 bases between. Germline CDR1 and CDR2: LNHDA and SQIVND (reference sequence). The CDR3 consists of 15 residues. Ipilimumab CTLA-4 blockade and focal radiation were given to patients with chemo-refractory metastatic non-small-cell lung cancer. The chain links TRBV19 to TRBJ1-5; weak D call: TRBD1 (6 bases). The receptor was derived from a human donor with non-small cell lung cancer that progressed on radiotherapy plus ipilimumab. This specimen consisted of peripheral blood, obtained from a patient treated with radiotherapy plus ipilimumab. The CDR3 nucleotides read TGTGCCAGTAGTATAAGGGGGATGGGCAATCAGCCCCAGCATTTT. Translating gives CASSIRGMGNQPQHF. Filled out from reference TRBV19 and TRBJ1-5, the complete variable domain reads DGGITQSPKYLFRKEGQNVTLSCEQNLNHDAMYWYRQDPGQGLRLIYYSQIVNDFQKGDIAEGYSVSREKKESFPLTVTSAQKNPTAFYLCASSIRGMGNQPQHFGDGTRLSIL.